Included here is one T cell receptor (beta chain) sequence, with context. No antigen is known for it. The data were taken from a study of cytomegalovirus exposure and HLA in healthy donors. Study observations and caveats: A likely sequencing artifact accounted for one observed cluster of highly shared sequence variants.

This CDR3 is built from 17 residues. V lost 0 bases to trimming and J lost 3 bases; unmatched junction nucleotides: 9. Germline CDR1 is MGHRA and CDR2 is YSYEKL. Primers included in the PCR were 60 Vbeta and 13 Jbeta primers. Here immunoSEQ multiplex PCR was the method, and the copy in TCRdb shows in-frame clones only, minus some. The sample holds around 150,000 clones, over 75% seen once. This receptor was identified in a man between 25 and 39 years old in good health and CMV-seropositive. The sequencing sample was made of PBMCs. The rearrangement joins TRBV4-1 to TRBJ2-7; 9 nucleotides match TRBD1. This CDR3 is CASSQDPTGQGFYEQYF. Written as DNA, the CDR3 is TGCGCCAGCAGCCAAGATCCTACGGGACAGGGATTCTACGAGCAGTACTTC.